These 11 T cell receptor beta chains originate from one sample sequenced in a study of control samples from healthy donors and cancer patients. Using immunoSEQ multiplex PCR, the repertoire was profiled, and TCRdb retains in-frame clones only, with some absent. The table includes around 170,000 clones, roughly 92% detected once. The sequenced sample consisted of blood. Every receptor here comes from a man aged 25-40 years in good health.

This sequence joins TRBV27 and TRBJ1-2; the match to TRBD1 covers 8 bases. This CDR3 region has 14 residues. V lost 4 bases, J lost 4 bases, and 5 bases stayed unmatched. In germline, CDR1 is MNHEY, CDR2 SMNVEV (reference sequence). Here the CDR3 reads CASSYQGAAYGYTF. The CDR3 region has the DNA TGTGCCAGCAGTTATCAGGGGGCGGCCTATGGCTACACCTTC.

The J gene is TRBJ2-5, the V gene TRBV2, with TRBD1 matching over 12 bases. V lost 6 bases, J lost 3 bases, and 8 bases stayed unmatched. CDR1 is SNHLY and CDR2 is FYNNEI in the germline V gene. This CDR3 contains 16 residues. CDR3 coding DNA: TGTGCCAGCAGCACGCAGGGACAGGGGGCGGAAGAGACCCAGTACTTC. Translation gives CASSTQGQGAEETQYF.

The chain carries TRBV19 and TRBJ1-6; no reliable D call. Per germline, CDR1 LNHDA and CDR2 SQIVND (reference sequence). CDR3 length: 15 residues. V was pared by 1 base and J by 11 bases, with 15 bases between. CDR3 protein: CASSIAGLQDPPLHF. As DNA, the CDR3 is TGTGCCAGTAGTATAGCGGGCCTCCAGGATCCACCCCTCCACTTT.

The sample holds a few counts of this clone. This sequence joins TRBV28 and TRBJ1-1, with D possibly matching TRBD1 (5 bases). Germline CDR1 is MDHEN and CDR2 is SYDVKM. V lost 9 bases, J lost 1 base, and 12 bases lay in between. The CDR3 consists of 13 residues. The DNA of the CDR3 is TGTGCCAGGGGGGACCCAGGGAACACTGAAGCTTTCTTT. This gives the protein CARGDPGNTEAFF.

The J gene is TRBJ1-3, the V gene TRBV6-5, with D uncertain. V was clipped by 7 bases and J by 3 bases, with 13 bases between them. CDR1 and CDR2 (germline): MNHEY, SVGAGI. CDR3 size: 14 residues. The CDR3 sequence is CASMRAPGGNTIYF. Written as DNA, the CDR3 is TGTGCCAGCATGCGGGCCCCCGGTGGAAACACCATATATTTT.

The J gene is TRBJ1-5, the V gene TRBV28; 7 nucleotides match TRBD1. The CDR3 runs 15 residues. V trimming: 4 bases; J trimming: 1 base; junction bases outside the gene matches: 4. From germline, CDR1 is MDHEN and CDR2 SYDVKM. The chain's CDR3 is CASSYPGQSNQPQHF. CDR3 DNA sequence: TGTGCCAGCAGTTACCCGGGACAGAGCAATCAGCCCCAGCATTTT.

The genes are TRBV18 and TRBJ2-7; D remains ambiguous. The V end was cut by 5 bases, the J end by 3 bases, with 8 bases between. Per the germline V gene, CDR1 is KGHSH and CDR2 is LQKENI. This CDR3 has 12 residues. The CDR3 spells CASSTTDYEQYF. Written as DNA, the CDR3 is TGTGCCAGCTCAACAACGGACTACGAGCAGTACTTC.

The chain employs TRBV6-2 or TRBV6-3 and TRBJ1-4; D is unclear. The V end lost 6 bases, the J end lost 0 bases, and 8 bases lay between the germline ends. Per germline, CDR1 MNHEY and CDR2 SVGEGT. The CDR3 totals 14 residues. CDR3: CASSSYPTNEKLFF. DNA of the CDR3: TGTGCCAGCAGCTCCTATCCAACTAATGAAAAACTGTTTTTT.

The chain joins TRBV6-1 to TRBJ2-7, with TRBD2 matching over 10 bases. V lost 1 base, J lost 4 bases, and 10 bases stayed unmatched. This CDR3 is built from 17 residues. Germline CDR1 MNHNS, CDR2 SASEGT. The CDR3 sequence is CASSEVTSSGSRYEQYF. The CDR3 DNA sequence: TGTGCCAGCAGTGAAGTCACGTCTAGCGGGAGTCGGTACGAGCAGTACTTC.

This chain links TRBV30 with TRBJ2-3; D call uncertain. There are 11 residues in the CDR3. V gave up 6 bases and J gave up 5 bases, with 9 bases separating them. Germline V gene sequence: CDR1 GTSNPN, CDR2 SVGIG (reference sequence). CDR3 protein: CACGEQDTQYF. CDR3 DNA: TGTGCCTGCGGTGAGCAAGATACGCAGTATTTT.

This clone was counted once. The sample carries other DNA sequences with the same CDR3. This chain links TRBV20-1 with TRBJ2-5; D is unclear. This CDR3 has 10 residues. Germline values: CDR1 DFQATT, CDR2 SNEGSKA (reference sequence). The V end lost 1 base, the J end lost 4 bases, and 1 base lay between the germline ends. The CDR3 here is CSARGETQYF. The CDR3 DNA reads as TGCAGTGCTAGAGGAGAGACCCAGTACTTC.